A single sample is the source of the 18 T cell receptor beta chains below, sequenced in a study of T cell responses to AZD1222 COVID-19 vaccine. The table came from immunoSEQ multiplex PCR; TCRdb's copy has only in-frame clones and leaves some out. The profile shows tens of thousands of clones, 85% to 90% of them singletons. The sequences come from peripheral blood, collected on day 0 of AZD1222 vaccination. The receptor set was obtained from an adult in good health.

This clone appeared a single time. The rearrangement uses TRBV4-2 and TRBJ2-2, with 10 positions matching TRBD1. The J segment lost 5 bases and the V segment lost 0 bases, leaving 6 bases of the junction unmatched. Germline lookup yields CDR1 LGHNA and CDR2 YNFKEQ. The CDR3 length is 17 residues. The CDR3: CASSQESGQGGTGELFF. For the CDR3, the DNA is TGTGCCAGCAGCCAAGAGAGTGGACAGGGGGGGACCGGGGAGCTGTTTTTT.

V usage is TRBV27 and J usage is TRBJ1-2; D is unresolved. The CDR3 spans 12 residues. Germline CDR1 and CDR2: MNHEY and SMNVEV (reference sequence). The V gene lost 2 bases and the J gene lost 8 bases, with 9 bases spanning the gap. The CDR3 region is CASSLDGSGYTF. DNA for the CDR3: TGTGCCAGCAGTTTAGATGGGAGCGGCTACACCTTC.

V and J are TRBV7-9 and TRBJ2-3, with TRBD2 as a possible D gene (5 bases). This CDR3 has 14 residues. The germline gives CDR1 SEHNR, CDR2 FQNEAQ (reference sequence). V lost 2 bases and J 6 bases, leaving 12 bases between the germline ends. The CDR3 sequence: CASSLRGGRDTQYF. The CDR3 region has the DNA TGTGCCAGCAGCTTAAGAGGAGGTCGGGATACGCAGTATTTT. Full variable domain (missing parts from reference TRBV7-9 and TRBJ2-3): DTGVSQNPRHKITKRGQNVTFRCDPISEHNRLYWYRQTLGQGPEFLTYFQNEAQLEKSRLLSDRFSAERPKGSFSTLEIQRTEQGDSAMYLCASSLRGGRDTQYFGPGTRLTVL.

The V and J genes are TRBV5-1 and TRBJ1-6; a weak D match, TRBD1 (6 bases). The CDR3 has 16 residues. Germline loops: CDR1 SGHRS, CDR2 YFSETQ. V was shortened by 0 bases and J by 8 bases, with 15 bases between the two germline ends. The CDR3 region is CASSLVGGATDSPLHF. In nucleotides, the CDR3 is TGCGCCAGCAGCTTGGTGGGGGGGGCTACGGATTCACCCCTCCACTTT.

This chain links TRBV4-1 with TRBJ1-4; D remains unclear. V gave up 4 bases and J gave up 8 bases, with 17 bases separating them. The CDR3 runs to 15 residues. Looked up from germline, CDR1 is MGHRA and CDR2 is YSYEKL. CDR3 in amino acids: CASSPMVLGGEKLFF. CDR3 in DNA: TGCGCCAGCAGCCCCATGGTCCTAGGAGGGGAAAAACTGTTTTTT.

The chain links TRBV28 to TRBJ2-4, with D possibly being TRBD1 (5 bases). V lost 8 bases, J lost 7 bases, and 15 bases lay in between. There are 13 residues in the CDR3. From germline, CDR1 is MDHEN and CDR2 SYDVKM. The chain's CDR3 is CASRAGFMNIQYF. The CDR3 region has the DNA TGTGCCAGCCGGGCAGGGTTTATGAACATTCAGTACTTC.

The chain links TRBV9 to TRBJ2-3; tentatively, D is TRBD1 (6 bases). Deletions cut 3 bases from V and 1 base from J, with 15 bases between. The CDR3 is 16 residues long. Per germline, CDR1 SGDLS and CDR2 YYNGEE. CDR3 in amino acids: CASSAQGRWGTDTQYF. In DNA form, the CDR3 reads TGTGCCAGCAGCGCCCAGGGGCGGTGGGGCACAGATACGCAGTATTTT.

The chain employs TRBV28 and TRBJ1-5; 8 positions match TRBD1. The CDR3 is made up of 16 amino acids. Germline lookup yields CDR1 MDHEN and CDR2 SYDVKM. J lost 1 base, V lost 7 bases, and 9 bases had no gene match. CDR3 protein: CASILQGVGSNQPQHF. CDR3 coding DNA: TGTGCCAGCATTCTACAGGGGGTAGGAAGCAATCAGCCCCAGCATTTT. Full variable domain (outside the CDR3, taken from reference TRBV28 and TRBJ1-5): DVKVTQSSRYLVKRTGEKVFLECVQDMDHENMFWYRQDPGLGLRLIYFSYDVKMKEKGDIPEGYSVSREKKERFSLILESASTNQTSMYLCASILQGVGSNQPQHFGDGTRLSIL.

The chain carries TRBV27 and TRBJ1-1; D may be TRBD1 (5 bases). The CDR3 loop spans 12 amino acids. V was trimmed by 2 bases and J by 8 bases, leaving 9 bases between them. CDR1 MNHEY and CDR2 SMNVEV come from the germline V gene (reference sequence). For the CDR3, the DNA is TGTGCCAGCAGTTTACCAGGGATGGAAGCTTTCTTT. This gives the protein CASSLPGMEAFF.

This chain joins TRBV3-1 (or the pseudogene TRBV3-2) and TRBJ2-3, with D uncertain. CDR1 LGHDT and CDR2 YNNKEL come from the germline V gene (reference sequence). The CDR3 runs to 14 residues. V lost 7 bases, J lost 6 bases, and 17 bases lay in between. The chain's CDR3 is CASTIERVRDTQYF. CDR3 nucleotide sequence: TGTGCCAGCACCATAGAACGGGTCCGGGATACGCAGTATTTT.

This clone was seen a handful of times. This chain links TRBV24-1 with TRBJ2-1; possibly TRBD2 for D (6 bases). V was shortened by 5 bases and J by 4 bases, with 14 bases between the two germline ends. Germline lookup yields CDR1 KGHDR and CDR2 SFDVKD. The CDR3 has 15 residues. The CDR3 region has the DNA TGTGCCACCAGTGGCGGTAGCGGAGCATACAATGAGCAGTTCTTC. Its translation is CATSGGSGAYNEQFF.

This clone was counted once. The rearrangement joins TRBV7-9 to TRBJ1-1, with unresolved D. Per the germline V gene, CDR1 is SEHNR and CDR2 is FQNEAQ (reference sequence). V lost 5 bases and J lost 3, with 13 bases in between. The CDR3 consists of 14 residues. CDR3 residues: CASSPPNEYTEAFF. Written as DNA, the CDR3 is TGTGCCAGCAGCCCCCCAAACGAATACACTGAAGCTTTCTTT.

V is TRBV9 and J is TRBJ2-7, with D unresolved. This CDR3 contains 13 residues. The germline V gene has CDR1 SGDLS and CDR2 YYNGEE. With 0 bases removed from V and 5 bases from J, the gap between germline ends came to 9 bases. In nucleotides, the CDR3 is TGTGCCAGCAGCGTAGGGGGTCAGGACGAGCAGTACTTC. Translating gives CASSVGGQDEQYF.

The V gene is TRBV5-1, the J gene TRBJ1-3; D remains unclear. Trimming stripped 0 bases from V and 3 bases from J, with 13 bases between. In germline, CDR1 is SGHRS, CDR2 YFSETQ. The CDR3 extends over 16 amino acids. In DNA, the CDR3 is TGCGCCAGCAGCTTGGCCGACGGAGGTCTTGGAAACACCATATATTTT. Its translation: CASSLADGGLGNTIYF.

The rearrangement links TRBV5-6 to TRBJ1-2; D perhaps matches TRBD1 (6 bases). CDR3 length equals 17 residues. Looked up from germline, CDR1 is SGHDT and CDR2 is YYEEEE. The ends were cut back, 0 bases at V and 6 bases at J, with 21 bases in the middle. CDR3: CASSLGFSWGTGHGYTF. CDR3 DNA sequence: TGTGCCAGCAGCTTGGGGTTTTCGTGGGGAACAGGGCATGGCTACACCTTC.

Worth noting for this clone: Germline and junction disagree at one end, which may indicate a read error. The chain uses TRBV3-1 (or the pseudogene TRBV3-2) and TRBJ2-7; D ambiguous. The CDR3 has 15 residues. CDR1 is LGHDT, CDR2 YNNKEL, per germline (reference sequence). The CDR3 loop is CASSQGSSHSYGQYF. CDR3 coding DNA: TGTGCCAGCAGCCAAGGGTCCAGCCACTCCTACGGGCAGTACTTC.

The CDR3 sequence: CASRPLAGVPLATQYF. The CDR3 DNA reads TGTGCCAGCAGACCACTAGCGGGAGTTCCGCTGGCTACGCAGTATTTT. This chain uses TRBV11-2 with TRBJ2-3; 11 nucleotides line up with TRBD2. The germline gives CDR1 SGHAT, CDR2 FQNNGV. This CDR3 contains 16 residues. V lost 6 bases and J lost 8; bases outside the gene matches: 13.

The genes are TRBV19 and TRBJ2-1, with D perhaps matching TRBD2 (6 bases). Germline lookup yields CDR1 LNHDA and CDR2 SQIVND (reference sequence). CDR3 length equals 15 residues. V lost 7 bases and J 2 bases, leaving 15 bases between the germline ends. Written as DNA, the CDR3 is TGTGCCAGTAACTTCCCGGGAGCCACCTACAATGAGCAGTTCTTC. The encoded protein is CASNFPGATYNEQFF. Combining the CDR3 with reference TRBV19 and TRBJ2-1 gives the whole variable domain DGGITQSPKYLFRKEGQNVTLSCEQNLNHDAMYWYRQDPGQGLRLIYYSQIVNDFQKGDIAEGYSVSREKKESFPLTVTSAQKNPTAFYLCASNFPGATYNEQFFGPGTRLTVL.